This T cell receptor (beta chain) was documented in a study of long-term antiretroviral therapy in people with HIV. Overall study: The oldest samples precede the 2015 immediate-ART recommendation by about a decade. The study's findings and limits: Across all time points, the repertoire was dominated by clones that expanded before ART.

This clone was seen more than once but under ten times. Its antigen is as yet unknown. Germline V gives CDR1 SGHRS, CDR2 YFSETQ. CDR3 length: 16 residues. V dropped 0 bases and J dropped 2 bases, with 13 bases sitting between them. At survey level, the immunoSEQ assay was run in its v3.0 version. The data were produced by immunoSEQ multiplex PCR, yet TCRdb's version contains in-frame clones alone and is incomplete. The table includes thousands of clones, around three quarters detected once. Every one of the donors gave at least one pre-ART PBMC sample and at least two post-ART PBMC samples. Going into DNA extraction, samples held roughly 0.95-10 million cryopreserved PBMC.

This chain joins TRBV5-1 and TRBJ2-3, with TRBD1 as a possible D gene (6 bases). Sequences were derived from unsorted PBMCs, sampled about 0.9 years before starting antiretroviral therapy. This receptor was taken from a man aged 35-49 years with HIV. CDR3 DNA: TGCGCCAGCAGCTTGGAATTTAGGGGGAACACAGATACGCAGTATTTT. It encodes CASSLEFRGNTDTQYF. Using reference TRBV5-1 and TRBJ2-3 for the parts outside the CDR3, the full variable domain is KAGVTQTPRYLIKTRGQQVTLSCSPISGHRSVSWYQQTPGQGLQFLFEYFSETQRNKGNFPGRFSGRQFSNSRSEMNVSTLELGDSALYLCASSLEFRGNTDTQYFGPGTRLTVL.